This T cell receptor beta chain originates from a study of early T cells in non-severe SARS-CoV-2 infection. Study-wide points: Using VDJdb, the matching emphasized anti-spike CD8 responses while missing private and CD4 specificities.

As part of library construction, unique molecular identifiers were attached to individual cDNA molecules. In TCRdb, the 5' RACE reads were re-called with MiXCR into one record per CDR3 protein. The sample lists under 70,000 distinct CDR3 sequences, about 6% occurring once. There are many counts of this clonotype. Antigen unknown. The germline gives CDR1 SGHDT, CDR2 YYEEEE. The CDR3 is 14 amino acids. Trimming took 4 bases from V and 3 from J, leaving 11 bases between them. The source was whole blood, collected at baseline. The TCR comes from an adult who was a healthcare worker with PCR-confirmed SARS-CoV-2 infection or an uninfected control (not recorded which). The chain combines TRBV5-6 with TRBJ1-5; D is uncertain. CDR3 loop: CASSHGANNQPQHF. The CDR3, as DNA: TGTGCCAGCAGCCACGGAGCAAACAATCAGCCCCAGCATTTT. Together with reference TRBV5-6 and TRBJ1-5, the CDR3 gives the full variable domain: DAGVTQSPTHLIKTRGQQVTLRCSPKSGHDTVSWYQQALGQGPQFIFQYYEEEERQRGNFPDRFSGHQFPNYSSELNVNALLLGDSALYLCASSHGANNQPQHFGDGTRLSIL.